A selection of T cell receptor beta chains follows, all from one sample in a study of cytomegalovirus exposure and HLA in healthy donors. Assay used: immunoSEQ multiplex PCR; TCRdb lists only in-frame clones, some missing. The repertoire holds 150,000 to 200,000 clones, with under 9.5% as singletons. Sequencing was carried out using PBMCs. The receptors stem from a woman aged 25 to 39 in good health and CMV-seropositive. Each CDR3 is given with its conserved first and last residue. A D gene is named only where the DNA matches it firmly. Size values are once, few and many counts, or a class for expanded clones, and some rows have none.

- TRBJ1-1 TRBV19 - 12 CASSEGLTEAFF TGTGCCAGTAGTGAGGGCCTCACTGAAGCTTTCTTT
- TRBJ2-5 TRBV11-2 - 16 CASSLDLWQGKETQYF TGTGCCAGCAGCTTAGATCTCTGGCAGGGTAAAGAGACCCAGTACTTC
few TRBJ1-2 TRBV15 - 15 CATSRDRTGLYGYTF TGTGCCACCAGCAGAGATAGAACAGGGCTCTATGGCTACACCTTC
few TRBJ1-1 TRBV4-2 TRBD1 17 CASSQAKGQIRNTEAFF TGTGCCAGCAGCCAGGCTAAGGGACAGATCCGGAACACTGAAGCTTTCTTT
- TRBJ1-1 TRBV12-5 TRBD1 15 CASGLRQGQNTEAFF TGTGCTAGTGGTTTGAGACAGGGGCAGAACACTGAAGCTTTCTTT
few TRBJ1-5 TRBV29-1 - 13 CSAVQGSNQPQHF TGCAGCGCTGTACAGGGAAGCAATCAGCCCCAGCATTTT
- TRBJ2-1 TRBV6-6 TRBD2 16 CASSYSRAGGYNEQFF TGTGCCAGCAGTTACTCGAGAGCGGGAGGGTACAATGAGCAGTTCTTC
few TRBJ1-1 TRBV5-6 TRBD1 15 CASSFWDRGNTEAFF TGTGCCAGCAGCTTCTGGGACAGGGGGAACACTGAAGCTTTCTTT
few TRBJ2-3 TRBV5-6 TRBD2 16 CASSHGLAGLTDTQYF TGTGCCAGCAGCCACGGACTAGCGGGCCTCACAGATACGCAGTATTTT
few TRBJ2-1 TRBV9 TRBD2 16 CASSPSRASGKNEQFF TGTGCCAGCAGCCCCTCCCGGGCTAGCGGGAAAAATGAGCAGTTCTTC
- TRBJ2-1 TRBV5-1 - 18 CASSLRLVVSSTYNEQFF TGCGCCAGCAGCTTGAGGCTAGTTGTCAGTTCGACCTACAATGAGCAGTTCTTC
- TRBJ1-2 TRBV6-5 - 14 CASRTTGSPRGYTF TGTGCCAGCAGGACGACAGGTTCGCCGCGCGGCTACACCTTC
few TRBJ2-3 TRBV6-1 - 13 CASSVDFTDTQYF TGTGCCAGCAGTGTAGATTTCACAGATACGCAGTATTTT
few TRBJ2-3 TRBV9 TRBD2 15 CASSVLAGAADTQYF TGTGCCAGCAGCGTCCTAGCGGGAGCCGCAGATACGCAGTATTTT
- TRBJ2-2 TRBV5-6 - 13 CASSLVTAGELFF TGTGCCAGCAGCTTGGTTACGGCCGGGGAGCTGTTTTTT
- TRBJ1-1 TRBV11-2 - 12 CASSHGETEAFF TGTGCCAGCAGCCATGGGGAGACTGAAGCTTTCTTT
- TRBJ2-7 TRBV18 TRBD1 15 CASSPPGQGTYEQYF TGTGCCAGCTCACCACCGGGACAGGGAACCTACGAGCAGTACTTC
few TRBJ1-1 TRBV5-1 - 14 CASSWEGDYTEAFF TGCGCCAGCAGCTGGGAAGGGGACTACACTGAAGCTTTCTTT
- TRBJ2-7 TRBV29-1 TRBD2 15 CSVEGLAGGPYEQYF TGCAGCGTTGAAGGACTAGCGGGAGGGCCGTACGAGCAGTACTTC
- TRBJ2-5 TRBV7-2 - 14 CASSLAGGMETQYF TGTGCCAGCAGCTTAGCGGGAGGAATGGAGACCCAGTACTTC
few TRBJ2-7 TRBV5-1 TRBD2 15 CASSFGLADTYEQYF TGCGCCAGCAGCTTCGGACTAGCGGATACCTACGAGCAGTACTTC
- TRBJ2-7 TRBV15 TRBD2 14 CATSLIAGPYEQYF TGTGCCACCAGCTTAATAGCGGGCCCCTACGAGCAGTACTTC
- TRBJ2-7 TRBV7-8 TRBD1 14 CASSFDRGSYEQYF TGTGCCAGCAGCTTTGACAGGGGATCCTACGAGCAGTACTTC
few TRBJ2-7 TRBV19 - 13 CASSYTQNYEQYF TGTGCCAGTAGTTACACACAGAACTACGAGCAGTACTTC
- TRBJ1-2 TRBV5-1 - 17 CASSLAGTGSQNYGYTF TGCGCCAGCAGCTTGGCCGGGACCGGGAGCCAGAACTATGGCTACACCTTC
- TRBJ2-7 TRBV11-2 TRBD2 15 CASSFGLAGTYEQYF TGTGCCAGCAGCTTTGGACTAGCGGGGACCTACGAGCAGTACTTC
- TRBJ1-1 TRBV18 TRBD1 17 CASSRLTGVDLSGEAFF TGTGCCAGCTCACGATTGACAGGGGTGGACCTCTCGGGTGAAGCTTTCTTT
few TRBJ1-5 TRBV4-2 TRBD1 16 CASSQAQGGSNQPQHF TGTGCCAGCAGCCAAGCCCAGGGGGGTAGCAATCAGCCCCAGCATTTT
few TRBJ2-1 TRBV6-1 TRBD2 14 CASMTSGSYNEQFF TGTGCCAGCATGACTAGCGGATCTTACAATGAGCAGTTCTTC
few TRBJ1-5 TRBV5-1 - 15 CASSLDSSSNQPQHF TGCGCCAGCAGCTTGGACAGTTCAAGCAATCAGCCCCAGCATTTT
- TRBJ1-1 TRBV5-1 TRBD1 15 CASSPSGTGLTEAFF TGCGCCAGCAGCCCGTCCGGGACAGGGTTGACTGAAGCTTTCTTT
few TRBJ2-5 TRBV7-2 TRBD2 17 CASSLEGLADFQETQYF TGTGCCAGCAGCTTAGAGGGTCTAGCGGATTTCCAAGAGACCCAGTACTTC
few TRBJ2-2 TRBV5-1 - 19 CASSLGAPSSDYDTGELFF TGCGCCAGCAGCTTGGGGGCACCCTCTAGCGACTACGACACCGGGGAGCTGTTTTTT
few TRBJ1-2 TRBV7-3 TRBD1 14 CASSSQPTGEGYTF TGTGCCAGCAGCTCTCAACCGACAGGGGAGGGCTACACCTTC
few TRBJ2-3 TRBV19 TRBD1 14 CASSFGQGADTQYF TGTGCCAGTAGTTTCGGACAGGGGGCAGATACGCAGTATTTT
few TRBJ2-3 TRBV5-6 - 12 CASSFRRDTQYF TGTGCCAGCAGCTTTCGGAGGGATACGCAGTATTTT
- TRBJ1-2 TRBV10-1 TRBD1 19 CASTHHLKDRALGGYGYTF TGCGCCAGCACACACCACCTAAAGGACAGGGCCTTGGGCGGCTATGGCTACACCTTC
- TRBJ2-5 TRBV2 TRBD1 13 CASSGTGSETQYF TGTGCCAGCAGTGGGACAGGGTCAGAGACCCAGTACTTC
few TRBJ2-3 TRBV29-1 - 16 CSVTIGPGGGTDTQYF TGCAGCGTTACAATAGGACCCGGAGGAGGCACAGATACGCAGTATTTT
few TRBJ1-3 TRBV7-3 TRBD1 15 CASSLDRGLGNTIYF TGTGCCAGCAGCTTAGACAGGGGTCTCGGAAACACCATATATTTT
few TRBJ1-1 TRBV11-2 - 14 CASSRTSRNTEAFF TGTGCCAGCAGCCGAACCTCTAGGAACACTGAAGCTTTCTTT
- TRBJ1-2 TRBV7-3 TRBD1 13 CASSQDRGYGYTF TGTGCCAGCAGCCAGGACAGGGGCTATGGCTACACCTTC
few TRBJ2-2 TRBV9 - 14 CASSVMASTGELFF TGTGCCAGCAGCGTAATGGCTAGCACCGGGGAGCTGTTTTTT
few TRBJ1-2 TRBV9 TRBD1 15 CASSVGQTGLHGYTF TGTGCCAGCAGCGTAGGACAGACAGGGTTACATGGCTACACCTTC
- TRBJ2-3 TRBV5-4 - 16 CASSLLGTGRTDTQYF TGTGCCAGCAGCTTGCTGGGGACTGGTCGCACAGATACGCAGTATTTT
few TRBJ2-3 TRBV27 TRBD1 15 CASSPWDRVTDTQYF TGTGCCAGCAGTCCCTGGGACAGAGTTACAGATACGCAGTATTTT